This TCR beta chain was sequenced during a study of cytomegalovirus exposure and HLA in healthy donors. Overall study findings and caveats: What a later analysis showed was that several of the most significant clusters appeared linked to common viral pathogens. Researchers reported in a later analysis that a missense DCLRE1C variant was tied to TCR beta V- and J-gene trimming. Reports showed the classifier diagnosing cytomegalovirus status with high specificity and sensitivity. Within an earlier analysis, most TCR beta V segments proved productive either about 87% or about 30% of the time.

Germline assignment: CDR1 GTSNPN and CDR2 SVGIG (reference sequence). This CDR3 is built from 12 residues. Use of 60 Vbeta and 13 Jbeta primers characterized the PCR. Assay used: immunoSEQ multiplex PCR; TCRdb lists only in-frame clones, some missing. The table has 150,000 to 200,000 clones, roughly 80% seen once; the top ten hold approximately 2.9%. This clone has a single count. Antigen specificity is unknown. This sequence originates from a female donor in good health and CMV-seronegative. This sequence joins TRBV30 and TRBJ2-5, with D maybe TRBD2 (5 bases). The DNA end is a closer match to TRBJ2-7, so the J assignment may be wrong. The sample consisted of PBMCs. The CDR3: CAWKTGYYEQYF. CDR3 sequence (DNA): TGTGCCTGGAAAACGGGATATTACGAGCAGTACTTC.